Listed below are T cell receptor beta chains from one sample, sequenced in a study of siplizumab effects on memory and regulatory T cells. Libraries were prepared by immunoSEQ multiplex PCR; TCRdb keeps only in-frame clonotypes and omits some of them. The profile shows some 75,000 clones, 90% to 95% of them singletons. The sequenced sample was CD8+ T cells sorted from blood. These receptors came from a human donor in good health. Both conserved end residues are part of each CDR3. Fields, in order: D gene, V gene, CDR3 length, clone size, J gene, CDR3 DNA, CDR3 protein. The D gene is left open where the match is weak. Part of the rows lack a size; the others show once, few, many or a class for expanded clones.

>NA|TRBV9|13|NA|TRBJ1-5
TGTGCCAGCAGCGCCTTTGATGGGGGTCGTCAGCATTTT
CASSAFDGGRQHF
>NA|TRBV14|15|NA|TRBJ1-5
TGTGCCAGCAGCCTTGGAGGAAATAGCAATCAGCCCCAGCATTTT
CASSLGGNSNQPQHF
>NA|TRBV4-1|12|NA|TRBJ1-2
TGCGCCAGCAGCCAAGAAAACGGAAGGTACACCTTC
CASSQENGRYTF
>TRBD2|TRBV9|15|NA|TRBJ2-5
TGTGCCAGCAGCGAGCAGGGCGGGGGGAGAGAGACCCAGTACTTC
CASSEQGGGRETQYF
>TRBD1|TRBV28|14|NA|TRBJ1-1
TGTGCCAGCAGTTCCGACAGGGCTAACACTGAAGCTTTCTTT
CASSSDRANTEAFF
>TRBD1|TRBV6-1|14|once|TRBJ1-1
TGTGCCAGCAGTGAGTACCGGGACAGGCCTGAAGCTTTCTTT
CASSEYRDRPEAFF
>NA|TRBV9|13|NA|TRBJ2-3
TGTGCCAGCAGCGTAGAACCGGCAGATACGCAGTATTTT
CASSVEPADTQYF
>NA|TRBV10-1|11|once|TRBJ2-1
TGCGCCAGCACGGGCGGCTCTGAGCAGTTCTTC
CASTGGSEQFF
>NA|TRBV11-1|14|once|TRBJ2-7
TGTGCCAGCAGCTTAGCGGGGCTCTCCTACGAGCAGTACTTC
CASSLAGLSYEQYF
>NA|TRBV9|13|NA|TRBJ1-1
TGTGCCAGCAGCCCCCGGGGGGTCGGTGAAGCTTTCTTT
CASSPRGVGEAFF
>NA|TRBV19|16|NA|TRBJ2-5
TGTGCCAGTAGTACGGAGGGACTCGCGACACAAGAGACCCAGTACTTC
CASSTEGLATQETQYF
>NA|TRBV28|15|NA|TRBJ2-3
TGTGCCAGCACCCTTCTTAGCAAGGCCACAGATACGCAGTATTTT
CASTLLSKATDTQYF
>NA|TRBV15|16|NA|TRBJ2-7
TGTGCCACCAGCACTACCACCGGGACTCGGACCTACGAGCAGTACTTC
CATSTTTGTRTYEQYF
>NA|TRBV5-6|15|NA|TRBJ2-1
TGTGCCAGCAGCCAGACTAGGGAATGGATTAATGAGCAGTTCTTC
CASSQTREWINEQFF
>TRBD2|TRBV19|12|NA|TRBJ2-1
TGTGCCAGTGGACTAGTTGAAAATGAGCAGTTCTTC
CASGLVENEQFF
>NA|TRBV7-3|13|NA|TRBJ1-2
TGTGCCAGCAGCCAGCCAGGGGAGGGTGGCTACACCTTC
CASSQPGEGGYTF
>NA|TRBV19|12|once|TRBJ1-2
TGTGCCAGTAGTACAGGGGTCCGGGGCTACACCTTC
CASSTGVRGYTF
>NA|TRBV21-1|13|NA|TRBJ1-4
TGTGCCAGCAGCAAAGCAGGGGGCGAAAAACTGTTTTTT
CASSKAGGEKLFF
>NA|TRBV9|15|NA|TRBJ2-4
TGTGCCAGCAGCGCCGCAGGGGCAGGAAGGAACATTCAGTACTTC
CASSAAGAGRNIQYF
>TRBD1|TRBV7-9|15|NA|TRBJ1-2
TGTGCCAGCAGCCCCCCCGACAGGGTTCCTTATGGCTACACCTTC
CASSPPDRVPYGYTF
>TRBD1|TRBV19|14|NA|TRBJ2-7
TGTGCCAGTAGTTCTGGGACAGGGGCCTACGAGCAGTACTTC
CASSSGTGAYEQYF
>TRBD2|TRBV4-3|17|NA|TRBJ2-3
TGCGCCAGCAGCCAAGATAGGACTAGCGGGGGAACAGATACGCAGTATTTT
CASSQDRTSGGTDTQYF
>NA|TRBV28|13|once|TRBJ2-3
TGTGCCAGCCGGCTGCGCTTAATTGATACGCAGTATTTT
CASRLRLIDTQYF
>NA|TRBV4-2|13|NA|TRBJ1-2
TGTGCCAGCAGCCCCGCCGGTGTGTATGGCTACACCTTC
CASSPAGVYGYTF
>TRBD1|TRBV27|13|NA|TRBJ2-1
TGTGCCAGCAGTTTCCAGGGGGAAAATGAGCAGTTCTTC
CASSFQGENEQFF
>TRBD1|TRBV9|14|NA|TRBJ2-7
TGTGCCAGCAGCGACGGGACAGGGAACCACGAGCAGTACTTC
CASSDGTGNHEQYF
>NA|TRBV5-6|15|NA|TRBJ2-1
TGTGCCAGCAGCTTGGGGGTACAGGTTTACAATGAGCAGTTCTTC
CASSLGVQVYNEQFF
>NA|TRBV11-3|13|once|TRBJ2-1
TGTGCCAGCAGCCTAGGCTCCATCAATGAGCAGTTCTTC
CASSLGSINEQFF